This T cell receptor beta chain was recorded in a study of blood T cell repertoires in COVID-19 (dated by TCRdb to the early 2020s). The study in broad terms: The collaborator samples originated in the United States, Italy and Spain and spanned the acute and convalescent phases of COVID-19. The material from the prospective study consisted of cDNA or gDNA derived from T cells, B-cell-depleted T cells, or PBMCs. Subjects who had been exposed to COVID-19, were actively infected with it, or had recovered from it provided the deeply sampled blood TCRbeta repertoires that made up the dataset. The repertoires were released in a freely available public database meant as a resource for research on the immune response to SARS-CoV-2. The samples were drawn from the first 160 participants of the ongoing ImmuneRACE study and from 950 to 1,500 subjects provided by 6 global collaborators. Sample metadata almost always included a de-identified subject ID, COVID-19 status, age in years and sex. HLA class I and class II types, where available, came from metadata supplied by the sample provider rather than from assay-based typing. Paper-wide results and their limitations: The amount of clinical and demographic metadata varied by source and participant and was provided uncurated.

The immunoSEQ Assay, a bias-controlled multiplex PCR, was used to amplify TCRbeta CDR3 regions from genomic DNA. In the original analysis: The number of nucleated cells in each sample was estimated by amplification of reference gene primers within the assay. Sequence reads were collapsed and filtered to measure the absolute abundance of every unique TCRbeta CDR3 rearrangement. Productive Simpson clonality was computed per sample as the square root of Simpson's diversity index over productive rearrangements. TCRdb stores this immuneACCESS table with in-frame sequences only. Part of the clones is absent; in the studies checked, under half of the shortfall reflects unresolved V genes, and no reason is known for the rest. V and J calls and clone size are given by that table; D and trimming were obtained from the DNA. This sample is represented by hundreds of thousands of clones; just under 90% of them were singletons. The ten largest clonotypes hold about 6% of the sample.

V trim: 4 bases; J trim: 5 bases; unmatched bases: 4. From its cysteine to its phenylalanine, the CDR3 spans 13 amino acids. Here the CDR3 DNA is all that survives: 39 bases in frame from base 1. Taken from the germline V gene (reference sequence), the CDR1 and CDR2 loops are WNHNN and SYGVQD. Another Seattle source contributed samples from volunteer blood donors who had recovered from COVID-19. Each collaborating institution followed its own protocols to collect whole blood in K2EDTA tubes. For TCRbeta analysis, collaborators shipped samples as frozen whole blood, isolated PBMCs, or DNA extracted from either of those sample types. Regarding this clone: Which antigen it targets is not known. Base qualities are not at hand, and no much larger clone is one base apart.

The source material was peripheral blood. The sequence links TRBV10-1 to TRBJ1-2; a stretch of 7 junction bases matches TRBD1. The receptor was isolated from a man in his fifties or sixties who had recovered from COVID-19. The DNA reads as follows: TGCGCCAGCAGTGGGGACAGAAATTATGGCTACACCTTC. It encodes CASSGDRNYGYTF.